Detailed here is one TCR beta chain. The ends were cut back, 6 bases at V and 8 bases at J, with 19 bases in the middle. Per germline, CDR1 ENHRY and CDR2 SYGVKD. The CDR3 totals 14 residues. This record comes from a study of blood T cell repertoires in COVID-19. Study-level information: From T cells, B-cell-depleted T cells, or PBMCs came the material, which was cDNA or gDNA.

Seattle researchers signed up patients amid active infection and tracked them longitudinally. Per the original data handling: Estimation of nucleated cell counts was performed using reference gene primer amplification. The repertoire was sequenced with immunoSEQ multiplex PCR; TCRdb's copy has only in-frame clones and lacks some. V and J calls and clone size come straight from that table; D and trimming were deduced from the DNA. The sample lists a few hundred thousand clones, around 88% occurring once. Sequencing was performed on peripheral blood. The V call is TRBV10-3, the J call TRBJ1-2; TRBD1 might be the D (5 bases). The TCR originated in a woman aged 50 to 60 with COVID-19, enrolled during active disease. For the CDR3, the DNA is TGTGCCATCAGGGACCGAACAGGTACCGGGGGCTACACCTTC. Amino acids: CAIRDRTGTGGYTF.